This T cell receptor (beta chain) emerged from a study of molecular identifiers for immune sequencing clone quantification. General observations from the study: Sizes of highly expanded clones could be underestimated through identical TCRs sharing a barcode.

The authors gated naive CD8 T cells as CD8+CD4-CCR7+CD45RA+ for sorting. The ends were cut back, 5 bases at V and 2 bases at J, with 17 bases in the middle. The CDR3 has 16 amino acids. In germline, CDR1 is LNHDA, CDR2 SQIVND (reference sequence). MiXCR was run by TCRdb on the PCR reads, yielding one entry per CDR3 protein. The sample carries roughly 630,000 distinct CDR3 sequences, about 25% recorded once. There are a few counts of this clonotype. No antigen is known for it. The receptor was isolated from a human donor in good health. Some libraries in this study had Jurkat cell RNA spiked in. Sequenced input: naive CD8+ T cells from blood, with Jurkat cell RNA spiked in. Regarding subset: FACS-sorted CD8+CD4-CCR7+CD45RA+ naive T cells. The chain recombines TRBV19 with TRBJ2-3; no clear D gene. The CDR3 spells CASSPWSDRFTDTQYF. Written as DNA, the CDR3 is TGTGCCAGTAGTCCCTGGAGCGATAGGTTCACAGATACGCAGTATTTT.